This TCR beta chain was sequenced for a study of T cell repertoires in cytomegalovirus infection. Study as a whole: Indications of both CMV infection and matching HLA type were provided by public TCR beta signatures.

Germline values: CDR1 SGHTA, CDR2 FQGTGA. V gave up 5 bases and J gave up 4 bases; unmatched junction bases: 9. This CDR3 is 16 amino acids long. Study outcomes and limitations: The ex vivo response was dominated by HLA-C-restricted CMV-specific TCR beta clonotypes.

TCRdb re-derived calls from the reads in MiXCR, one entry per CDR3 protein. The data show around 330,000 distinct CDR3 sequences, with about 17% seen just once and 9.5% to 15% held by the top ten. Note on this clonotype: The antigen remains undetermined.

The chain couples TRBV7-3 to TRBJ2-1, with 9 positions matching TRBD2. Source material: PBMCs. The receptor comes from a human donor in good health (CMV status not recorded). Some clones in this sample may be carry-over from other donors' samples. In DNA, the CDR3 is TGTGCCAGCAGCCTAATAGCGGGGGAGAAATACAATGAGCAGTTCTTC. Its translation: CASSLIAGEKYNEQFF.